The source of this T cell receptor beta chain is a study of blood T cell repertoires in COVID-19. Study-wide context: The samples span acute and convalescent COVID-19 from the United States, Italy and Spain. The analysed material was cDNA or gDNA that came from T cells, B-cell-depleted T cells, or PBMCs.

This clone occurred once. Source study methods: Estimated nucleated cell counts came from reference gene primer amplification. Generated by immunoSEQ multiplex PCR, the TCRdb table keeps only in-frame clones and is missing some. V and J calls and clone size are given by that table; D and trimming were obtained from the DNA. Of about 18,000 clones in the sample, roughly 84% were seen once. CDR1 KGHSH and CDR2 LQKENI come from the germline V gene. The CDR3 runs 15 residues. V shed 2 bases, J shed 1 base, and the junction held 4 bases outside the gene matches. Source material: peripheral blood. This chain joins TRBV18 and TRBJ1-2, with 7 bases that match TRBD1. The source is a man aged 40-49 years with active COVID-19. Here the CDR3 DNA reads TGTGCCAGCTCACCAACCGGGACAGATAACTATGGCTACACCTTC. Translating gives CASSPTGTDNYGYTF.